This passage covers 27 T cell receptor beta chains from one sample sequenced in a study of Graves' ophthalmopathy and Graves' hyperthyroidism. RNA transcripts provided the template for amplifying TCR beta CDR3 regions. RT-PCR with HTBI primers came first, then second-round multiplex PCR. One entry per CDR3 protein results from TCRdb running MiXCR on the multiplex PCR reads. Found here are 680,000 or so distinct CDR3 sequences, 22% of them singletons; the top ten hold 7.1%. The specimen sequenced was peripheral blood. The receptors come from a woman in her late teens or twenties with stable Graves' hyperthyroidism. Some clones in this sample may be carry-over from other donors' samples.

The table lists this clonotype with a few counts. The J gene is TRBJ2-2, the V gene TRBV20-1; D remains ambiguous. The CDR3 runs to 13 residues. Trimming took 6 bases from V and 5 from J, leaving 13 bases between them. Germline CDR1 reads DFQATT; CDR2 reads SNEGSKA (reference sequence). The CDR3 nucleotides read TGCAGTGCACGAGGAATCGAAACCGGGGAGCTGTTTTTT. Encoded protein: CSARGIETGELFF.

This clonotype turned up a few times. The conserved closing phenylalanine or tryptophan is absent in this CDR3, likely reflecting a read error. The rearrangement joins TRBV5-1 to TRBJ1-2, with D maybe TRBD1 (5 bases). Between the trimmed V and J ends, which lost 0 bases and 0 bases, there was a span of 15 bases. The germline V gene encodes CDR1 SGHRS and CDR2 YFSETQ. This CDR3 is 17 amino acids long. The CDR3 DNA follows: TGCGCCAGCAGCTTGGAGCCAGTAGGGGAGGCTAACTATGGCTACACCTAC. Its translation: CASSLEPVGEANYGYTY.

This clonotype was counted at least ten times. This chain uses TRBV6-1 with TRBJ2-7, with TRBD2 matching 9 bases. This CDR3 has 15 residues. V lost 1 base and J lost 5; bases outside the gene matches: 6. The germline V gene has CDR1 MNHNS and CDR2 SASEGT. In DNA, the CDR3 is TGTGCCAGCAGTGAAGATAGCGGGAGTAATCACGAGCAGTACTTC. It is translated as CASSEDSGSNHEQYF.

This clonotype was seen only a few times. The rearrangement uses TRBV4-2 and TRBJ2-2; a possible D gene is TRBD2 (5 bases). The CDR3 consists of 17 residues. Germline V gene data show CDR1 as LGHNA and CDR2 as YNFKEQ. V dropped 4 bases and J dropped 0 bases, with 15 bases sitting between them. The CDR3 is CASSPGSGNPNTGELFF. CDR3 nucleotides: TGTGCCAGCAGCCCCGGTTCGGGGAACCCGAACACCGGGGAGCTGTTTTTT.

This chain uses TRBV25-1 with TRBJ2-5, with TRBD1 matching over 8 bases. Germline V CDR1 and CDR2: MGHDK, SYGVNS. Germline trimming cut 6 bases from V and 3 bases from J; bases unmatched to any gene: 6. The CDR3 runs to 14 residues. This CDR3 is CASRKAGGEETQYF. CDR3 nucleotides: TGTGCCAGCAGAAAGGCAGGGGGCGAAGAGACCCAGTACTTC.

V is TRBV28 and J is TRBJ1-1; 9 bases line up with TRBD1. CDR1 is MDHEN and CDR2 is SYDVKM in the germline V gene. CDR3 length: 15 amino acids. J lost 7 bases, V lost 5 bases, and 11 bases had no gene match. The CDR3, as DNA: TGTGCCAGCAGTCCTCTGGGACAGGGCAAAAATGAAGCTTTCTTT. Translation gives CASSPLGQGKNEAFF. The full variable domain, its missing parts supplied by reference TRBV28 and TRBJ1-1, is DVKVTQSSRYLVKRTGEKVFLECVQDMDHENMFWYRQDPGLGLRLIYFSYDVKMKEKGDIPEGYSVSREKKERFSLILESASTNQTSMYLCASSPLGQGKNEAFFGQGTRLTVV.

This clonotype was observed many times. The rearrangement uses TRBV12-3 or TRBV12-4 and TRBJ1-5; TRBD1 matches at 9 bases. V lost 6 bases to trimming and J lost 5 bases; unmatched junction nucleotides: 8. This CDR3 has 15 residues. The CDR3 DNA reads TGTGCCAGCAGACCTCCGGGACAGGGCCATCAGCCCCAGCATTTT. Amino acids: CASRPPGQGHQPQHF.

This chain connects TRBV18 to TRBJ1-1, with D tentatively TRBD1 (6 bases). Germline lookup yields CDR1 KGHSH and CDR2 LQKENI. The length of the CDR3 is 16 residues. The V end lost 3 bases, the J end lost 6 bases, and 20 bases lay between the germline ends. CDR3 coding DNA: TGTGCCAGCTCACCCGCGTACCTAGGGGGGACCGCTGAAGCTTTCTTT. It specifies CASSPAYLGGTAEAFF.

This clonotype was detected many times. This chain connects TRBV29-1 to TRBJ2-7; possibly TRBD1 for D (6 bases). Germline loops: CDR1 SQVTM, CDR2 ANQGSEA. Trimming pared 5 bases from V and 4 bases from J, leaving 12 bases between. CDR3 length: 12 amino acids. The CDR3 DNA reads TGCAGCGTTTACACAGGGTGGTACGAGCAGTACTTC. Amino acids: CSVYTGWYEQYF.

This clonotype showed up many times. The chain employs TRBV28 and TRBJ2-7, with D hard to call. Trimming cost V 4 bases and J 0 bases, with 13 bases left between them. Germline assignment: CDR1 MDHEN and CDR2 SYDVKM. This CDR3 contains 15 residues. Here the CDR3 DNA reads TGTGCCAGCAGTTCCGGAACGAACCTCTCCTACGAGCAGTACTTC. Amino acids: CASSSGTNLSYEQYF. Looking up the rest from reference TRBV28 and TRBJ2-7 gives the full variable domain: DVKVTQSSRYLVKRTGEKVFLECVQDMDHENMFWYRQDPGLGLRLIYFSYDVKMKEKGDIPEGYSVSREKKERFSLILESASTNQTSMYLCASSSGTNLSYEQYFGPGTRLTVT.

The chain has TRBV28 and TRBJ1-5; D perhaps matches TRBD1 (5 bases). The germline CDR1 and CDR2 sequences are MDHEN and SYDVKM. The CDR3 runs to 14 residues. Trimming stripped 6 bases from V and 7 bases from J, with 16 bases between. The CDR3 DNA sequence: TGTGCCAGCAGCTTAGATGCAGGGAGCCAGCCCCAGCATTTT. It is translated as CASSLDAGSQPQHF.

This clonotype was counted at least ten times. The chain recombines TRBV7-2 with TRBJ1-1; weak D call: TRBD1 (6 bases). Germline CDR1 SGHTA, CDR2 FQGNSA. CDR3 length: 15 residues. The germline V and J ends were trimmed by 5 bases and 1 base, with 14 bases remaining between them. CDR3 in DNA: TGTGCCAGCAGCCAGAGGCCGGGGGCGAACACTGAAGCTTTCTTT. Encoded protein: CASSQRPGANTEAFF.

This clonotype was seen many times. V usage is TRBV6-5 and J usage is TRBJ1-2; no definite D call. The CDR3 runs 21 residues. V lost 4 bases, J lost 3 bases, and 33 bases lay in between. CDR1 MNHEY and CDR2 SVGAGI come from the germline V gene. This CDR3 is CASSSQTTSRVQSRAYYGYTF. CDR3 bases: TGTGCCAGCAGTTCCCAAACAACATCGCGGGTACAGAGCCGGGCTTACTATGGCTACACCTTC.

This clonotype was seen only a few times. V is TRBV5-1 and J is TRBJ2-3, with TRBD1 matching 7 bases. CDR1 and CDR2 from the germline V gene are SGHRS and YFSETQ. The CDR3 is 15 residues long. V gave up 1 base and J gave up 2 bases; unmatched junction bases: 4. The CDR3 region has the DNA TGCGCCAGCAGCTTGTCGCAGGGGGTCACAGATACGCAGTATTTT. This sequence encodes CASSLSQGVTDTQYF.

CDR3 region: CASSFRGDLNTEAFF. The CDR3 DNA sequence: TGTGCCAGCAGCTTCCGGGGCGATCTAAACACTGAAGCTTTCTTT. The chain couples TRBV7-2 to TRBJ1-1, with D tentatively TRBD1 (5 bases). With 3 bases removed from V and 2 bases from J, the gap between germline ends came to 13 bases. The CDR3 covers 15 residues. CDR1 is SGHTA, CDR2 FQGNSA, per germline.

V usage is TRBV4-2 and J usage is TRBJ2-7; D is possibly TRBD2 (6 bases). Trimming pared 3 bases from V and 2 bases from J, leaving 14 bases between. Germline lookup yields CDR1 LGHNA and CDR2 YNFKEQ. The CDR3 contains 15 residues. The CDR3: CASSQGGSGPYEQYF. The CDR3 DNA is TGTGCCAGCAGCCAGGGGGGTAGCGGACCCTACGAGCAGTACTTC.

This clonotype has ten or more counts. The chain joins TRBV6-1 to TRBJ1-2; no clear D gene. CDR1 MNHNS and CDR2 SASEGT come from the germline V gene. V was trimmed by 6 bases and J by 0 bases, leaving 14 bases between them. CDR3 length equals 15 residues. The CDR3 spells CASSQYRGANYGYTF. The CDR3 DNA follows: TGTGCCAGCAGCCAATACCGGGGAGCTAACTATGGCTACACCTTC.

This clonotype was counted many times. The chain carries TRBV6-1 and TRBJ2-7, with D possibly being TRBD1 (6 bases). CDR1 and CDR2 (germline): MNHNS, SASEGT. The germline V and J ends were trimmed by 5 bases and 7 bases, with 15 bases remaining between them. This CDR3 spans 13 amino acids. CDR3 in DNA: TGTGCCAGCAGTCTAACACAGGGCGCGGAGCAGTACTTC. Translating gives CASSLTQGAEQYF.

The genes are TRBV18 and TRBJ2-4; possibly TRBD1 for D (5 bases). This CDR3 contains 15 residues. The V gene's germline CDR1 is KGHSH and CDR2 LQKENI. V was trimmed by 2 bases and J by 7 bases, leaving 15 bases between them. The chain's CDR3 is CASSPRAQGENIQYF. The DNA for the CDR3 is TGTGCCAGCTCACCAAGGGCCCAGGGCGAGAACATTCAGTACTTC.

This clonotype was observed many times. Being one base from a much bigger clone, this may be a read error. The V call is TRBV6-1, the J call TRBJ1-1, with D unclear. Germline V gene data show CDR1 as MNHNS and CDR2 as SASEGT. This CDR3 contains 14 residues. CDR3 nucleotide sequence: TGTGCCAGCAGTGAAGGGGAGCTGAACACTGAAGCTTGCTTT. Translating it yields CASSEGELNTEACF.

The sample holds a few counts of this clonotype. This chain's CDR3 is CASSLGRMRGNTGELFF. CDR3 coding DNA: TGTGCCAGCAGCTTAGGGAGGATGAGAGGGAACACCGGGGAGCTGTTTTTT. This chain links TRBV11-2 with TRBJ2-2, with D possibly TRBD2 on 5 matching bases. Trimming stripped 1 base from V and 1 base from J, with 13 bases between. The CDR3 spans 17 residues. Per the germline V gene, CDR1 is SGHAT and CDR2 is FQNNGV. The entire variable domain, with the rest obtained from reference TRBV11-2 and TRBJ2-2, is as follows: EAGVAQSPRYKIIEKRQSVAFWCNPISGHATLYWYQQILGQGPKLLIQFQNNGVVDDSQLPKDRFSAERLKGVDSTLKIQPAKLEDSAVYLCASSLGRMRGNTGELFFGEGSRLTVL.

There are many counts of this clonotype. The chain couples TRBV12-3 or TRBV12-4 to TRBJ1-5; D unclear. This CDR3 has 15 amino acids. V was trimmed by 2 bases and J by 5 bases, leaving 13 bases between them. CDR3 nucleotide sequence: TGTGCCAGCAGTTTACTCCAACAAGGCGATCAGCCCCAGCATTTT. It codes for CASSLLQQGDQPQHF.

The gene calls are TRBV7-8 and TRBJ1-2; the match to TRBD1 covers 8 bases. Trimming removed 2 bases from V and 3 bases from J; junction bases left unmatched: 8. The CDR3 totals 16 residues. Per the germline V gene, CDR1 is SGHVS and CDR2 is FQNEAQ. CDR3 loop: CASSLIRGRSDYGYTF. The DNA for the CDR3 is TGTGCCAGCAGCTTAATCAGGGGGCGAAGCGACTATGGCTACACCTTC.

This clonotype occurred many times. CDR3 protein: CASSLRSRDIQYF. Here the CDR3 DNA reads TGTGCCAGCAGTTTGAGAAGCAGAGACATTCAGTACTTC. The rearrangement links TRBV28 to TRBJ2-4; D is uncertain. The germline V gene encodes CDR1 MDHEN and CDR2 SYDVKM. CDR3 length: 13 residues. With 3 bases removed from V and 8 bases from J, the gap between germline ends came to 11 bases. Full variable domain (missing parts from reference TRBV28 and TRBJ2-4): DVKVTQSSRYLVKRTGEKVFLECVQDMDHENMFWYRQDPGLGLRLIYFSYDVKMKEKGDIPEGYSVSREKKERFSLILESASTNQTSMYLCASSLRSRDIQYFGAGTRLSVL.

The V call is TRBV5-1, the J call TRBJ1-3, with 7 bases fitting TRBD1. J gave up 2 bases and V 2 bases, and 4 bases lay outside the gene matches. CDR1 and CDR2 (germline): SGHRS, YFSETQ. The CDR3 is made up of 15 amino acids. CDR3 region: CASSLQGFTGNTIYF. The CDR3 DNA reads as TGCGCCAGCAGCTTACAGGGGTTTACTGGAAACACCATATATTTT.

This clonotype was recorded many times. The chain recombines TRBV7-2 with TRBJ2-5; the D gene is possibly TRBD2 (6 bases). The V end was cut by 6 bases, the J end by 5 bases, with 19 bases between. The length of the CDR3 is 15 residues. Germline CDR1 SGHTA, CDR2 FQGNSA. Here the CDR3 DNA reads TGTGCCAGCAGTGTCGGGAGCAGGGTCGTCGAGACCCAGTACTTC. Protein product: CASSVGSRVVETQYF. Full variable domain (remainder filled in from reference TRBV7-2 and TRBJ2-5): GAGVSQSPSNKVTEKGKDVELRCDPISGHTALYWYRQSLGQGLEFLIYFQGNSAPDKSGLPSDRFSAERTGGSVSTLTIQRTQQEDSAVYLCASSVGSRVVETQYFGPGTRLLVL.

This clonotype has at least ten counts. The genes are TRBV15 and TRBJ1-5, with D possibly TRBD1 on 5 matching bases. The ends were cut back, 5 bases at V and 3 bases at J, with 8 bases in the middle. The germline gives CDR1 LNHNV, CDR2 YYDKDF (reference sequence). This CDR3 region has 13 residues. CDR3 in DNA: TGTGCCACCAGCGAACAGGTCAATCAGCCCCAGCATTTT. Amino acid sequence: CATSEQVNQPQHF. Supplemented by reference TRBV15 and TRBJ1-5, the full variable domain reads DAMVIQNPRYQVTQFGKPVTLSCSQTLNHNVMYWYQQKSSQAPKLLFHYYDKDFNNEADTPDNFQSRRPNTSFCFLDIRSPGLGDTAMYLCATSEQVNQPQHFGDGTRLSIL.